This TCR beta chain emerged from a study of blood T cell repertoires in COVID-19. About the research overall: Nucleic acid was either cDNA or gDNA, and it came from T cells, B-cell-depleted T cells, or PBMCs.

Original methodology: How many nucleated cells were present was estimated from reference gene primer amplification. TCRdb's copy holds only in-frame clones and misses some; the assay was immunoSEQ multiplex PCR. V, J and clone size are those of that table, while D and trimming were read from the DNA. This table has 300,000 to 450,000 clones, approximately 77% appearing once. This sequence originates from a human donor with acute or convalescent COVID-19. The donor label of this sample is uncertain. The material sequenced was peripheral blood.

The CDR3 bases are TGCGCCAGCAGCTTGAATACATACATTCAGTACTTC. Translated, it gives CASSLNTYIQYF. The chain has TRBV5-1 and TRBJ2-4; D not resolved. V lost 1 base to trimming and J lost 8 bases, with 7 bases between them. The germline CDR1 and CDR2 sequences are SGHRS and YFSETQ. The CDR3 loop spans 12 amino acids.